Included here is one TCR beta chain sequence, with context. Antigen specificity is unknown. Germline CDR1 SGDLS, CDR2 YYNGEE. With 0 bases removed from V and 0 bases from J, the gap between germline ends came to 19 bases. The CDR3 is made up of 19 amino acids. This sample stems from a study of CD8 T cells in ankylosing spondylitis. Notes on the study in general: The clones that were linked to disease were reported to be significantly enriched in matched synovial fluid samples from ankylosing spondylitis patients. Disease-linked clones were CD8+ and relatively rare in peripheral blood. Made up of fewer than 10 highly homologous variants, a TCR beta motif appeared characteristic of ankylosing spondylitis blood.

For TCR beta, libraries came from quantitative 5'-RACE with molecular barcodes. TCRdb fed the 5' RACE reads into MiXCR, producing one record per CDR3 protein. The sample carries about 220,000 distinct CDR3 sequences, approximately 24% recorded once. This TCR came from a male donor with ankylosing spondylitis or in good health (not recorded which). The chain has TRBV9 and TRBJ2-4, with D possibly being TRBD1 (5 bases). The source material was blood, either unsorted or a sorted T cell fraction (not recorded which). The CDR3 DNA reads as TGTGCCAGCAGCGTAGATCCTGTGGGGCAGAACATAGCCAAAAACATTCAGTACTTC. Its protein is CASSVDPVGQNIAKNIQYF.